A selection of T cell receptor beta chains follows, all from one sample in a study of cytomegalovirus exposure and HLA in healthy donors. Some clones are missing from TCRdb's copy, which holds only in-frame ones; the method was immunoSEQ multiplex PCR. The table shows 150,000 to 200,000 clones, with 70% to 80% occurring only once. Sequencing used PBMCs. These receptors all stem from a man aged 35 to 55 in good health and CMV-seronegative. Each CDR3 is given with its conserved first and last residue. Fields, in order: clone size, J gene, D gene, V gene, CDR3 protein, CDR3 DNA. D genes are given only for firm matches. Rows may omit the clone size; those that give it use once, few, many or a size class.

size: .; J: TRBJ2-1; D: .; V: TRBV9; CDR3: CASSVTSLIRNEQFF; DNA: TGTGCCAGCAGCGTAACTAGTTTAATCAGAAATGAGCAGTTCTTC
size: .; J: TRBJ1-4; D: .; V: TRBV7-8; CDR3: CASSFNGGWEEKLFF; DNA: TGTGCCAGCAGCTTCAACGGGGGGTGGGAGGAAAAACTGTTTTTT
size: few; J: TRBJ2-4; D: .; V: TRBV7-9; CDR3: CASSLGTGGLNSQYF; DNA: TGTGCCAGCAGCTTAGGGACGGGGGGCTTGAACAGTCAGTACTTC
size: few; J: TRBJ2-1; D: TRBD2; V: TRBV14; CDR3: CASSLSPGLAGDNEQFF; DNA: TGTGCCAGCAGCCTATCTCCGGGACTAGCGGGAGACAATGAGCAGTTCTTC
size: .; J: TRBJ2-1; D: TRBD2; V: TRBV7-9; CDR3: CASSLRLAGGPEQFF; DNA: TGTGCCAGCAGCTTACGACTAGCGGGAGGGCCTGAGCAGTTCTTC
size: .; J: TRBJ2-2; D: .; V: TRBV2; CDR3: CASSVNTGELFF; DNA: TGTGCCAGCAGTGTAAACACCGGGGAGCTGTTTTTT
size: .; J: TRBJ2-7; D: .; V: TRBV9; CDR3: CASSSKGGGEQYF; DNA: TGTGCCAGCAGCTCCAAGGGCGGAGGGGAGCAGTACTTC
size: .; J: TRBJ2-1; D: .; V: TRBV5-1; CDR3: CASSDAGGSNEQFF; DNA: TGCGCCAGCAGCGACGCCGGAGGAAGCAATGAGCAGTTCTTC
size: few; J: TRBJ2-7; D: TRBD2; V: TRBV5-1; CDR3: CASSLWGREGLDEQYF; DNA: TGCGCCAGCAGCCTATGGGGGCGGGAGGGCCTCGACGAGCAGTACTTC
size: few; J: TRBJ2-7; D: .; V: TRBV6-5; CDR3: CASSYSTAGSYEQYF; DNA: TGTGCCAGCAGTTACTCGACGGCAGGAAGCTACGAGCAGTACTTC
size: .; J: TRBJ1-2; D: .; V: TRBV6-6; CDR3: CASSATALSYGYTF; DNA: TGTGCCAGCAGTGCGACAGCCCTCTCCTATGGCTACACCTTC
size: few; J: TRBJ2-5; D: TRBD2; V: TRBV15; CDR3: CATSRSGTRRETQYF; DNA: TGTGCCACCAGCAGATCCGGGACTAGACGGGAGACCCAGTACTTC
size: .; J: TRBJ1-4; D: TRBD1; V: TRBV5-1; CDR3: CASSLQGVGEKLFF; DNA: TGCGCCAGCAGCTTACAGGGGGTCGGGGAAAAACTGTTTTTT
size: .; J: TRBJ2-3; D: TRBD2; V: TRBV6-4; CDR3: CASALAGGPGDTQYF; DNA: TGTGCCAGCGCGCTAGCGGGAGGGCCTGGAGATACGCAGTATTTT
size: .; J: TRBJ2-7; D: TRBD1; V: TRBV18; CDR3: CASSPPRTGTGRYEQYF; DNA: TGTGCCAGCTCACCACCACGAACCGGGACAGGGCGCTACGAGCAGTACTTC
size: .; J: TRBJ2-7; D: TRBD2; V: TRBV18; CDR3: CASSPMGGRAGTYEQYF; DNA: TGTGCCAGCTCACCAATGGGCGGGAGGGCCGGGACCTACGAGCAGTACTTC
size: .; J: TRBJ2-3; D: TRBD2; V: TRBV7-3; CDR3: CASSLRFPTSGMTDTQYF; DNA: TGTGCCAGCAGCTTAAGGTTCCCAACTAGCGGGATGACAGATACGCAGTATTTT
size: .; J: TRBJ2-7; D: TRBD2; V: TRBV19; CDR3: CASKRLAGSSYEQYF; DNA: TGTGCCAGTAAGAGGCTAGCGGGGTCATCCTACGAGCAGTACTTC
size: .; J: TRBJ2-7; D: .; V: TRBV29-1; CDR3: CSVGDTDEQYF; DNA: TGCAGCGTTGGGGACACCGACGAGCAGTACTTC
size: .; J: TRBJ1-1; D: TRBD1; V: TRBV27; CDR3: CASSRGTGGAVTEAFF; DNA: TGTGCCAGCAGCCGCGGGACAGGGGGCGCGGTCACTGAAGCTTTCTTT
size: .; J: TRBJ1-4; D: .; V: TRBV7-2; CDR3: CASSLDGTSTNEKLFF; DNA: TGTGCCAGCAGCTTAGACGGGACTTCAACTAATGAAAAACTGTTTTTT
size: .; J: TRBJ1-2; D: .; V: TRBV5-4; CDR3: CASSLGRRGGMDGYTF; DNA: TGTGCCAGCAGCTTGGGTCGTAGGGGGGGTATGGATGGCTACACCTTC
size: .; J: TRBJ2-3; D: TRBD2; V: TRBV28; CDR3: CASSYGGSTDTQYF; DNA: TGTGCCAGCAGTTACGGGGGGAGCACAGATACGCAGTATTTT
size: .; J: TRBJ1-5; D: .; V: TRBV19; CDR3: CASNEGSGHQPQHF; DNA: TGTGCCAGTAATGAAGGAAGCGGACATCAGCCCCAGCATTTT
size: .; J: TRBJ1-3; D: TRBD1; V: TRBV2; CDR3: CASSTRTGAPSGNTIYF; DNA: TGTGCCAGCAGTACGCGGACAGGGGCCCCCTCTGGAAACACCATATATTTT
size: .; J: TRBJ1-3; D: TRBD1; V: TRBV19; CDR3: CASSLGQEGTGNTIYF; DNA: TGTGCCAGTAGCCTCGGACAGGAGGGGACTGGAAACACCATATATTTT
size: once; J: TRBJ1-1; D: TRBD1; V: TRBV30; CDR3: CAWGGAGDRAANTEAFF; DNA: TGTGCCTGGGGCGGGGCCGGGGACAGGGCGGCGAACACTGAAGCTTTCTTT
size: .; J: TRBJ2-2; D: .; V: TRBV7-9; CDR3: CASSLLAPSSNTGELFF; DNA: TGTGCCAGCAGCTTATTGGCGCCTAGCTCGAACACCGGGGAGCTGTTTTTT
size: .; J: TRBJ2-5; D: .; V: TRBV27; CDR3: CASSPRRGETQYF; DNA: TGTGCCAGCAGCCCTAGAAGGGGAGAGACCCAGTACTTC
size: .; J: TRBJ2-7; D: TRBD1; V: TRBV7-9; CDR3: CSSSLYTGDYEQYF; DNA: TGTTCCAGCAGCCTTTACACAGGGGACTACGAGCAGTACTTC
size: .; J: TRBJ2-7; D: TRBD1; V: TRBV28; CDR3: CASGQGARPYEQYF; DNA: TGTGCCAGCGGACAGGGGGCGCGACCCTACGAGCAGTACTTC
size: .; J: TRBJ2-7; D: .; V: TRBV11-2; CDR3: CASSLGIGGQGAYEQYF; DNA: TGTGCCAGCAGCTTAGGAATAGGGGGGCAGGGGGCCTACGAGCAGTACTTC
size: .; J: TRBJ1-2; D: .; V: TRBV28; CDR3: CAARGPTPGGYTF; DNA: TGTGCCGCCAGGGGACCGACCCCGGGTGGCTACACCTTC
size: .; J: TRBJ2-3; D: .; V: TRBV7-9; CDR3: CASSQMSMQYF; DNA: TGTGCCAGCAGCCAGATGTCGATGCAGTATTTT
size: .; J: TRBJ1-1; D: .; V: TRBV7-8; CDR3: CASSLGGPFEAFF; DNA: TGTGCCAGCAGCTTAGGGGGGCCCTTTGAAGCTTTCTTT
size: .; J: TRBJ1-3; D: .; V: TRBV6-1; CDR3: CASSEHSSGISGNTIYF; DNA: TGTGCCAGCAGTGAACACTCCTCAGGTATCTCTGGAAACACCATATATTTT
size: .; J: TRBJ1-1; D: .; V: TRBV7-6; CDR3: CASSLREGAEAFF; DNA: TGTGCCAGCAGCTTAAGGGAAGGGGCTGAAGCTTTCTTT
size: once; J: TRBJ2-2; D: TRBD1; V: TRBV6-4; CDR3: CASAILPGQAGELFF; DNA: TGTGCCAGCGCTATTCTTCCGGGACAGGCCGGGGAGCTGTTTTTT
size: once; J: TRBJ2-7; D: TRBD1; V: TRBV5-1; CDR3: CASSLEPGGSYEQYF; DNA: TGCGCCAGCAGCTTGGAGCCAGGGGGATCCTACGAGCAGTACTTC
size: .; J: TRBJ1-3; D: .; V: TRBV19; CDR3: CASSIEVASGNTIYF; DNA: TGTGCCAGTAGTATTGAGGTCGCCTCTGGAAACACCATATATTTT
size: .; J: TRBJ1-6; D: TRBD1; V: TRBV13; CDR3: CASSFGGQGASPLHF; DNA: TGTGCCAGCAGCTTCGGGGGACAGGGGGCTTCACCCCTCCACTTT